The clone carrying this T cell receptor beta chain showed up just a few times. Its antigen is unknown. V was clipped by 5 bases and J by 8 bases, with 10 bases between them. From germline, CDR1 is LNHDA and CDR2 SQIVND (reference sequence). The CDR3 is made up of 13 amino acids. Some clones are missing from TCRdb's copy, which holds only in-frame ones; the method was immunoSEQ multiplex PCR. In the table there are 150,000 to 160,000 clones, about 88% of which are singletons. The data originate from a study of T cell responses to AZD1222 COVID-19 vaccine. Study at large: Doses given second, at about 4 or about 12 weeks, were pooled.

General study findings and limits: Repertoire sampling happened only post peak T cell response. In a largely white British group with more females than males, clonal diversity was possibly underestimated. Spike-wide vaccine-associated CD4 TCRs dominated at 160-218 and 743-854.

The clonotype was recovered from an adult in good health. Material: peripheral blood, obtained on day 0 of AZD1222 vaccination. This chain uses TRBV19 with TRBJ2-6, with D perhaps matching TRBD2 (5 bases). The DNA for the CDR3 is TGTGCCAGTAGTGTGACGGGGACCAACGTCCTGACTTTC. Its translation: CASSVTGTNVLTF.